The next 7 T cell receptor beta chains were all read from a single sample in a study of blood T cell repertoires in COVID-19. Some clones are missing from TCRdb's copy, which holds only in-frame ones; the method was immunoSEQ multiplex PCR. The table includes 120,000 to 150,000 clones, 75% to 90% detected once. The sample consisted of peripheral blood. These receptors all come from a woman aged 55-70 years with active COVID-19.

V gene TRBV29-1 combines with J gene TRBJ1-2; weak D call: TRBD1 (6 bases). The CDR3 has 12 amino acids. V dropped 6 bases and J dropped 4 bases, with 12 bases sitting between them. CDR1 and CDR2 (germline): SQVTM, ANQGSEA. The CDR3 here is CSVPQGIYGYTF. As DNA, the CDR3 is TGCAGCGTACCTCAGGGGATCTATGGCTACACCTTC. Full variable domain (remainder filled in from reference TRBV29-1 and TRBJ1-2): SAVISQKPSRDICQRGTSLTIQCQVDSQVTMMFWYRQQPGQSLTLIATANQGSEATYESGFVIDKFPISRPNLTFSTLTVSNMSPEDSSIYLCSVPQGIYGYTFGSGTRLTVV.

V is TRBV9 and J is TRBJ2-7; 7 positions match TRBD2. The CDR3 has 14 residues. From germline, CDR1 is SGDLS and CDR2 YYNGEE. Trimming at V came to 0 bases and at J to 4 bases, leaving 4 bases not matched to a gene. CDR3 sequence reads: CASSVVGGSYEQYF. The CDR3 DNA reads TGTGCCAGCAGCGTAGTAGGCGGGAGTTACGAGCAGTACTTC.

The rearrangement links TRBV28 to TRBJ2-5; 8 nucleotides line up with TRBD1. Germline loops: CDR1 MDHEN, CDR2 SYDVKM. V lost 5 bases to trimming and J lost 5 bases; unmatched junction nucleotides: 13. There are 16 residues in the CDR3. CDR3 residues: CASSTRRGRTMETQYF. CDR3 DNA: TGTGCCAGCAGTACGCGCAGGGGGCGGACGATGGAGACCCAGTACTTC.

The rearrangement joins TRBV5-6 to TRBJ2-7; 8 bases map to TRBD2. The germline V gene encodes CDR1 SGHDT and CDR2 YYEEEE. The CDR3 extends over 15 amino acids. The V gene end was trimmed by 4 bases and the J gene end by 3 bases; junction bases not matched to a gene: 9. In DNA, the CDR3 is TGTGCCAGCAGCCCGGGGGGCGGGGGGCTCTACGAGCAGTACTTC. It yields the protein CASSPGGGGLYEQYF. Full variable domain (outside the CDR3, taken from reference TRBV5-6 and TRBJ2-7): DAGVTQSPTHLIKTRGQQVTLRCSPKSGHDTVSWYQQALGQGPQFIFQYYEEEERQRGNFPDRFSGHQFPNYSSELNVNALLLGDSALYLCASSPGGGGLYEQYFGPGTRLTVT.

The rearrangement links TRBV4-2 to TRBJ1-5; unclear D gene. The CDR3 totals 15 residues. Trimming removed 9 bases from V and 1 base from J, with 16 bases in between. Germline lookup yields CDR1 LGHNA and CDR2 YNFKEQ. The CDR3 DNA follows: TGTGCCAGTCGGCCCCTTGGGCAGAGCAATCAGCCCCAGCATTTT. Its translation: CASRPLGQSNQPQHF.

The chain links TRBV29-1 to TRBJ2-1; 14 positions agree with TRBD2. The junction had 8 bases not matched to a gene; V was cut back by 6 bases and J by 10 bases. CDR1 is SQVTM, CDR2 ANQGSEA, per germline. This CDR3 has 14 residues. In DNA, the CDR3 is TGCAGCGTCGAGACTAGCGGGAGGGCCGGGGAGCAGTTCTTC. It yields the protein CSVETSGRAGEQFF.

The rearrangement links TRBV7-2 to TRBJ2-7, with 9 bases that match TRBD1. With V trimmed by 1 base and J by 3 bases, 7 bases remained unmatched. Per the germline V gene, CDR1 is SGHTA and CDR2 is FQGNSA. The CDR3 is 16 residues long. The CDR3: CASSLVLMGQGYEQYF. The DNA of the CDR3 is TGTGCCAGCAGCTTAGTTTTGATGGGACAGGGCTACGAGCAGTACTTC.